This is a list of T cell receptor beta chains from one sample in a study of OX40 agonist ivuxolimab in advanced cancers. Libraries were prepared by immunoSEQ multiplex PCR; TCRdb keeps only in-frame clonotypes and omits some of them. This table holds about 80,000 clones, around four fifths found once. The source material was CD4+ or CD8+ T cells sorted from blood, sampled in a trial of the OX40 agonist ivuxolimab. The receptor set was obtained from an adult with an advanced solid tumor such as melanoma, head and neck, liver or kidney cancer. Each CDR3 is given with its conserved first and last residue. Fields, in order: clone size, V gene, J gene, D gene, CDR3 protein, CDR3 DNA. D genes are given only for firm matches. Size values are once, few and many counts, or a class for expanded clones, and some rows have none.

.	TRBV5-8	TRBJ1-2	.	CASSVVLGGDYGYTF	TGTGCCAGCAGCGTGGTGTTGGGAGGGGACTATGGCTACACCTTC
.	TRBV4-3	TRBJ2-3	TRBD2	CASSQEFGSGGVRDTQYF	TGCGCCAGCAGCCAAGAGTTCGGCAGCGGGGGTGTTAGAGATACGCAGTATTTT
.	TRBV4-3	TRBJ2-5	.	CASSQGVSPARGATQYF	TGCGCCAGCAGCCAAGGAGTCAGCCCAGCCCGGGGGGCGACCCAGTACTTC
.	TRBV30	TRBJ2-2	TRBD1	CAWRNLRTGGGTGELFF	TGTGCCTGGAGGAACCTGAGGACAGGGGGGGGCACCGGGGAGCTGTTTTTT
few	TRBV12-1	TRBJ2-3	.	CASSPSEAPDTQYF	TGTGCCAGCAGCCCTTCAGAGGCGCCAGATACGCAGTATTTT
.	TRBV25-1	TRBJ2-1	.	CASSERGVDEQFF	TGTGCCAGCAGTGAGCGCGGGGTGGATGAGCAGTTCTTC
.	TRBV7-9	TRBJ2-6	.	CASSLDRSGANVLTF	TGTGCCAGCAGCTTAGACAGGTCTGGGGCCAACGTCCTGACTTTC
.	TRBV9	TRBJ2-5	.	CASSVDGGETQYF	TGTGCCAGCAGCGTAGATGGCGGAGAGACCCAGTACTTC
.	TRBV2	TRBJ1-6	.	CASRLQRDSPLHF	TGTGCCAGCAGGCTTCAACGGGATTCACCCCTCCACTTT
.	TRBV6-5	TRBJ1-2	.	CASSYYPGAGYGYTF	TGTGCCAGCAGTTATTACCCAGGGGCGGGGTATGGCTACACCTTC
.	TRBV6-1	TRBJ1-1	TRBD1	CAASTDRTVGAFF	TGTGCCGCCTCAACGGACAGGACGGTGGGAGCTTTCTTT
.	TRBV11-2	TRBJ2-7	.	CASSLVRDPYEQYF	TGTGCCAGCAGCTTAGTAAGGGATCCCTACGAGCAGTACTTC
.	TRBV4-2	TRBJ2-7	.	CASSLVGESYEQYF	TGTGCCAGCAGTCTTGTTGGGGAGAGTTACGAGCAGTACTTC
.	TRBV2	TRBJ1-6	TRBD1	CASSKIVTGVDSPLHF	TGTGCCAGCAGCAAGATTGTGACAGGGGTGGATTCACCCCTCCACTTT
.	TRBV5-1	TRBJ2-3	.	CASRERGGFSTDTQYF	TGCGCCAGCAGGGAAAGAGGAGGATTTAGCACAGATACGCAGTATTTT
.	TRBV4-1	TRBJ2-1	.	CASSPGQSSYNEQFF	TGCGCCAGCAGCCCTGGACAGAGCTCCTACAATGAGCAGTTCTTC
.	TRBV7-9	TRBJ1-2	TRBD1	CASSFWDRPHGYTF	TGTGCCAGCAGCTTTTGGGACAGGCCCCATGGCTACACCTTC
.	TRBV27	TRBJ2-5	.	CASSSIFDGGWETQYF	TGTGCCAGCAGTAGTATCTTCGACGGAGGTTGGGAGACCCAGTACTTC
.	TRBV30	TRBJ1-4	TRBD1	CAWSEGTGAEKLFF	TGTGCCTGGAGTGAAGGGACAGGGGCCGAAAAACTGTTTTTT
.	TRBV10-1	TRBJ2-3	TRBD2	CASSERGGQTDTQYF	TGCGCCAGCAGTGAGCGGGGGGGCCAAACAGATACGCAGTATTTT
few	TRBV5-1	TRBJ2-7	.	CASSPGEGAGVSYEQYF	TGCGCCAGCAGCCCGGGGGAGGGGGCTGGAGTCTCCTACGAGCAGTACTTC
.	TRBV6-1	TRBJ1-5	.	CASSDSGRAVLRTQHF	TGTGCCAGCAGTGACAGCGGAAGGGCAGTTCTTAGGACCCAGCATTTT
.	TRBV25-1	TRBJ2-3	TRBD1	CASNRGSQGTQYF	TGTGCCAGCAACAGGGGTTCACAGGGTACGCAGTATTTT